This TCR beta chain is drawn from a study of shared clonotypes between healthy human individuals. Terminally differentiated effector memory CD45RA+ cells were left out of the naive CD8 fraction, which was CD45RO-negative and positively selected for CCR7. The run depth of the assay was deep. The table came from immunoSEQ multiplex PCR; TCRdb's copy has only in-frame clones and leaves some out. Of about 2.1 million clones listed, roughly 95% are singletons. The germline gives CDR1 GTSNPN, CDR2 SVGIG (reference sequence). The V and J ends lost 4 bases and 0 bases respectively, with 10 bases between them. CDR3 length: 14 amino acids.

Sequenced material: naive CD8+ T cells from PBMCs. This clonotype was obtained from a man aged 18 to 29 in good health. Some clones in this sample may be carry-over from other donors' samples. The V gene is TRBV30, the J gene TRBJ1-3; no definite D call. The CDR3 reads CAWNEVSSGNTIYF. In nucleotides, the CDR3 is TGTGCCTGGAACGAGGTCAGCTCTGGAAACACCATATATTTT.